This TCR beta chain was obtained from a study of shared clonotypes between healthy human individuals. Researchers divided each subset's genomic DNA evenly across several immunoSEQ plates. Data came from immunoSEQ multiplex PCR; TCRdb stores just in-frame clones and leaves some out. Of approximately 82,000 clones in the sample, about 65% were seen once. This clone came up a few times. CDR3 size: 13 residues. The V and J ends lost 8 bases and 10 bases respectively, with 18 bases between them. The germline V gene encodes CDR1 SNHLY and CDR2 FYNNEI. The source material was memory CD8+ T cells sorted from blood. The subset here: CD45RO+ cells pooled with CCR7-negative TemRA cells. The TCR originated in a man in his thirties or forties in good health. J is TRBJ2-1 and V is TRBV2; D might be TRBD2 (6 bases). This CDR3 reads CASEDNTAGEQFF. CDR3 DNA sequence: TGTGCCAGCGAAGATAACACCGCGGGAGAGCAGTTCTTC.